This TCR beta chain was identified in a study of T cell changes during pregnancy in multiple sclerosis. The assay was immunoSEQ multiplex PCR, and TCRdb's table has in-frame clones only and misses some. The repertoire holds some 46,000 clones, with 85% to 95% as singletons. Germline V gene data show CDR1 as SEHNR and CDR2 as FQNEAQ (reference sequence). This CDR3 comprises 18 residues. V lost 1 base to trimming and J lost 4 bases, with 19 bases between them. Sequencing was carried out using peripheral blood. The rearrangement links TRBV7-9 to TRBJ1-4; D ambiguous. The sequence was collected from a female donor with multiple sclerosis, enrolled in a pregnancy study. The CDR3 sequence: CASSLVDLLEGGNEKLFF. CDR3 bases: TGTGCCAGCAGCTTAGTGGACCTCCTGGAAGGTGGTAATGAAAAACTGTTTTTT. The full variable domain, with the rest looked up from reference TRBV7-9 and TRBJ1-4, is DTGVSQNPRHKITKRGQNVTFRCDPISEHNRLYWYRQTLGQGPEFLTYFQNEAQLEKSRLLSDRFSAERPKGSFSTLEIQRTEQGDSAMYLCASSLVDLLEGGNEKLFFGSGTQLSVL.